This TCR beta chain was identified in a study of blood T cell repertoires in COVID-19. Repertoires were generated with immunoSEQ multiplex PCR, while TCRdb's copy carries only in-frame clones and drops some. The repertoire has 160,000 or so clones, about four fifths of them found once; the top ten carry roughly 6.8%. This clone was observed a handful of times. Germline CDR1 and CDR2: SGHAT and FQNNGV. The CDR3 totals 13 residues. With 5 bases removed from V and 6 bases from J, the gap between germline ends came to 12 bases. This sequence was found in a man in his 70s with active or convalescent COVID-19. The V call is TRBV11-2, the J call TRBJ2-3; weak D call: TRBD1 (5 bases). The sequenced sample was peripheral blood. The CDR3 nucleotides read TGTGCCAGCAGCGTCAGGGTCAGGGATACGCAGTATTTT. Translation: CASSVRVRDTQYF.